This T cell receptor beta chain is drawn from a study of neurological immune-mediated disorders. Whole-study results and caveats: The study phylogenetically grouped the repertoires of 18 of 34 multiple sclerosis patients into one related-CDR3 cluster, a possible signature.

TCRdb re-analysed the 5' RACE reads in MiXCR, keeping a single row per CDR3 protein. The sample lists about 46,000 distinct CDR3 sequences, 3% to 3.5% occurring once. Ten or more counts support this clonotype. Its antigen is currently unknown. V shed 2 bases, J shed 2 bases, and the junction held 3 bases outside the gene matches. The CDR3 extends over 16 amino acids. Germline-derived CDR1 and CDR2 are SGHRS and YFSETQ. The V and J genes are TRBV5-1 and TRBJ2-3; 12 bases are shared with TRBD2. This sequence was found in a woman between 45 and 65 years old with multiple sclerosis. Sample: PBMCs. CDR3 DNA sequence: TGCGCCAGCAGCTTACTAGCGGGGGGACCCACAGATACGCAGTATTTT. As protein: CASSLLAGGPTDTQYF.